These 20 T cell receptor beta chains were sequenced from one sample in a study of cytomegalovirus exposure and HLA in healthy donors. TCRdb's table, derived via immunoSEQ multiplex PCR, lists solely in-frame clones and lacks some. The table lists over 250,000 clones, approximately 86% of them singletons, with over 0.95% in the top ten. Specimen: PBMCs. The receptors stem from a young woman in good health and CMV-seronegative.

The chain employs TRBV19 and TRBJ2-1; 15 nucleotides agree with TRBD2. Germline lookup yields CDR1 LNHDA and CDR2 SQIVND (reference sequence). CDR3 size: 17 residues. With 5 bases clipped from V and 7 bases from J, the junction kept 9 bases outside the gene matches. CDR3 sequence reads: CASSPGLAGGPWNEQFF. Written as DNA, the CDR3 is TGTGCCAGTAGTCCTGGACTAGCGGGAGGGCCTTGGAATGAGCAGTTCTTC.

The table lists this clone with a few counts. The J gene is TRBJ2-1, the V gene TRBV4-2; 7 positions match TRBD1. CDR3 size: 14 residues. The germline V gene has CDR1 LGHNA and CDR2 YNFKEQ. Trimming at V came to 4 bases and at J to 3 bases, leaving 3 bases not matched to a gene. The CDR3 loop is CASSRTGVYNEQFF. CDR3 DNA: TGTGCCAGCAGCCGGACAGGAGTCTACAATGAGCAGTTCTTC.

The chain carries TRBV7-9 and TRBJ1-1; D not certain. Germline lookup yields CDR1 SEHNR and CDR2 FQNEAQ (reference sequence). CDR3 length: 15 residues. V lost 5 bases, J lost 1 base, and 14 bases lay in between. The CDR3 is CASSLTITPNTEAFF. CDR3 nucleotides: TGTGCCAGCAGCCTCACCATCACACCGAACACTGAAGCTTTCTTT.

The rearrangement uses TRBV9 and TRBJ2-1; no reliable D call. The CDR3 totals 15 residues. Germline-derived CDR1 and CDR2 are SGDLS and YYNGEE. Trimming pared 2 bases from V and 8 bases from J, leaving 17 bases between. The CDR3: CASSVSYFVFDEQFF. DNA of the CDR3: TGTGCCAGCAGCGTGTCCTATTTCGTTTTCGATGAGCAGTTCTTC.

For the CDR3, the DNA is TGTGCCAGCAGTTACGAGGGCCGCGATGAGCAGTTCTTC. The encoded protein is CASSYEGRDEQFF. The V gene is TRBV6-5, the J gene TRBJ2-1; a weak D match, TRBD2 (5 bases). Trimming shortened V by 2 bases and J by 8 bases, and 10 bases separated the two germline ends. There are 13 residues in the CDR3. Germline CDR1 MNHEY, CDR2 SVGAGI.

The rearrangement uses TRBV5-1 and TRBJ1-3; no definite D call. V was shortened by 0 bases and J by 4 bases, with 8 bases between the two germline ends. Germline V gives CDR1 SGHRS, CDR2 YFSETQ. CDR3 length: 14 amino acids. The CDR3 region has the DNA TGCGCCAGCAGCTTGGCGATCGGGGGAAACACCATATATTTT. Translated: CASSLAIGGNTIYF.

This rearrangement joins TRBV6-1 to TRBJ2-1; D possibly corresponds to TRBD1 (5 bases). The CDR3 is 14 residues long. Germline loops: CDR1 MNHNS, CDR2 SASEGT. Between the trimmed V and J ends, which lost 3 bases and 10 bases, there was a span of 16 bases. The CDR3 sequence is CASSDRVRWYEQFF. Here the CDR3 DNA reads TGTGCCAGCAGTGACAGGGTTCGGTGGTACGAGCAGTTCTTC.

V gene TRBV2 combines with J gene TRBJ1-5; maybe TRBD1 (5 bases). Germline V gene sequence: CDR1 SNHLY, CDR2 FYNNEI. The V end was cut by 5 bases, the J end by 2 bases, with 10 bases between. CDR3 size: 14 residues. The CDR3 DNA reads TGTGCCAGCAGTATGGGGCTCGGCAATCAGCCCCAGCATTTT. It is translated as CASSMGLGNQPQHF.

The V call is TRBV7-2, the J call TRBJ2-5; 9 positions match TRBD2. Germline V gene lookup returns CDR1 SGHTA and CDR2 FQGNSA. The CDR3 loop spans 16 amino acids. The V segment lost 2 bases and the J segment 2 bases; nucleotides outside the gene matches: 6. CDR3 in DNA: TGTGCCAGCAGCTTAAGCGGGGGGCCTTATCAAGAGACCCAGTACTTC. Encoded protein: CASSLSGGPYQETQYF.

The V and J genes are TRBV29-1 and TRBJ2-7; 14 nucleotides align to TRBD2. Germline assignment: CDR1 SQVTM and CDR2 ANQGSEA. This CDR3 spans 17 amino acids. V shed 5 bases and J 2 bases; nucleotides not matched to a gene: 11. Here the CDR3 reads CSVQGLAGGSHPYEQYF. The DNA for the CDR3 is TGCAGCGTTCAAGGACTAGCGGGGGGATCTCACCCCTACGAGCAGTACTTC.

V usage is TRBV7-9 and J usage is TRBJ1-1, with 7 bases lining up with TRBD1. V lost 3 bases to trimming and J lost 4 bases; unmatched junction nucleotides: 8. This CDR3 is built from 15 residues. Germline-derived CDR1 and CDR2 are SEHNR and FQNEAQ (reference sequence). The CDR3 DNA follows: TGTGCCAGCAGCTTTCAGGGGGTTGGCGGCACTGAAGCTTTCTTT. This codes for CASSFQGVGGTEAFF. Looking up the rest from reference TRBV7-9 and TRBJ1-1 gives the full variable domain: DTGVSQNPRHKITKRGQNVTFRCDPISEHNRLYWYRQTLGQGPEFLTYFQNEAQLEKSRLLSDRFSAERPKGSFSTLEIQRTEQGDSAMYLCASSFQGVGGTEAFFGQGTRLTVV.

The chain carries TRBV19 and TRBJ2-7; a possible D gene is TRBD1 (6 bases). V was cut by 4 bases and J by 3 bases, with 13 bases left in between. The CDR3 spans 14 residues. CDR1 and CDR2 (germline): LNHDA, SQIVND (reference sequence). The CDR3 protein is CASSTTTGHYEQYF. CDR3 bases: TGTGCCAGTAGTACAACGACAGGCCACTACGAGCAGTACTTC.

This clone showed up many times. This chain links TRBV19 with TRBJ1-2, with D unresolved. V lost 10 bases, J lost 4 bases, and 19 bases lay in between. This CDR3 is built from 14 residues. Germline assignment: CDR1 LNHDA and CDR2 SQIVND (reference sequence). The CDR3 loop is CATSQALFGYGYTF. The CDR3 bases are TGTGCCACCTCTCAGGCTCTCTTCGGCTATGGCTACACCTTC.

The V call is TRBV2, the J call TRBJ2-3; D is uncertain. The V end lost 5 bases, the J end lost 0 bases, and 12 bases lay between the germline ends. The CDR3 extends over 15 amino acids. Germline-derived CDR1 and CDR2 are SNHLY and FYNNEI. The DNA of the CDR3 is TGTGCCAGCAGTCCTCTAGACCCTAGCACAGATACGCAGTATTTT. Translated, it gives CASSPLDPSTDTQYF.

This clone has only one observation. The V and J genes are TRBV5-1 and TRBJ2-7, with 7 bases matching TRBD1. Losses at the gene ends were 3 bases for V and 6 bases for J; bases not matched to a gene: 6. The CDR3 totals 13 residues. Germline CDR1 and CDR2: SGHRS and YFSETQ. The CDR3 here is CASSWDSPGEQYF. Here the CDR3 DNA reads TGCGCCAGCAGCTGGGACAGCCCGGGCGAGCAGTACTTC.

The chain's CDR3 is CASSPWSPLDNSLHF. The DNA for the CDR3 is TGTGCCAGCAGCCCCTGGTCTCCCTTGGACAATTCCCTCCACTTT. The rearrangement joins TRBV7-8 to TRBJ1-6; perhaps TRBD1 as D (5 bases). V was trimmed by 5 bases and J by 14 bases, leaving 22 bases between them. The CDR3 sequence is 15 residues long. CDR1 and CDR2 from the germline V gene are SGHVS and FQNEAQ.

The CDR3 region is CASSKPPDLGETQYF. The CDR3 nucleotides are TGTGCCAGCAGCAAACCACCTGACCTAGGAGAGACCCAGTACTTC. This sequence joins TRBV21-1 and TRBJ2-5; the table's D call TRBD2 went unverified against the DNA. TRBV21-1 is an annotated pseudogene. The CDR3 extends over 15 amino acids.

This clone was recorded only once. CDR3 loop: CASSVAFTGLGTEAFF. In DNA, the CDR3 is TGTGCCAGCAGCGTAGCTTTCACAGGGTTGGGCACTGAAGCTTTCTTT. The chain joins TRBV9 to TRBJ1-1; D may be TRBD1 (6 bases). The CDR3 loop spans 16 amino acids. Germline lookup yields CDR1 SGDLS and CDR2 YYNGEE. Trimming took off 0 bases at V and 4 bases at J, with 16 bases between the two ends.

The CDR3 bases are TGTGCCAGCAGTTTATCAGGACTCTACAATGAGCAGTTCTTC. Translation gives CASSLSGLYNEQFF. V is TRBV27 and J is TRBJ2-1, with a weak D call TRBD2 (5 bases). The CDR3 loop spans 14 amino acids. The germline gives CDR1 MNHEY, CDR2 SMNVEV (reference sequence). The V end was cut by 0 bases, the J end by 3 bases, with 6 bases between.

This sequence joins TRBV6-5 and TRBJ1-2; TRBD1 matches 7 bases. Per the germline V gene, CDR1 is MNHEY and CDR2 is SVGAGI. V was clipped by 6 bases and J by 4 bases; unmatched bases: 8. This CDR3 is built from 14 residues. Written as DNA, the CDR3 is TGTGCCAGCAGCTCCGGAGGGGGCTCCTATGGCTACACCTTC. It is translated as CASSSGGGSYGYTF.